The 16 T cell receptor beta chains in this list originate from one sample, sequenced in a study of response to subunit inactivated influenza vaccine. TCRdb reprocessed the RT-PCR reads via MiXCR and lists one record per CDR3 protein. The data hold fewer than 750,000 distinct CDR3 sequences, with about 14% observed a single time. The sequenced sample was PBMCs from blood, obtained 11 to 12 days after vaccination. The receptors were sampled from a man aged 50 or older who received an inactivated influenza vaccine.

The V gene is TRBV7-3, the J gene TRBJ2-2; possible D gene TRBD2, 6 bases. The CDR3 totals 14 residues. In germline, CDR1 is SGHTA, CDR2 FQGTGA. Trimming stripped 5 bases from V and 1 base from J, with 8 bases between. CDR3 in amino acids: CASSHSGNTGELFF. The CDR3 DNA reads as TGTGCCAGCAGCCATAGCGGGAACACCGGGGAGCTGTTTTTT.

This clonotype was observed a handful of times. The rearrangement joins TRBV30 to TRBJ2-2; no definite D call. This CDR3 region has 13 residues. V was clipped by 4 bases and J by 4 bases, with 10 bases between them. Germline V gives CDR1 GTSNPN, CDR2 SVGIG (reference sequence). The CDR3 is CAWKQSRTGELFF. CDR3 DNA: TGTGCCTGGAAGCAGTCGCGCACCGGGGAGCTGTTTTTT.

In this sample, this clonotype turned up many times. V gene TRBV19 combines with J gene TRBJ2-1, with 8 bases matching TRBD2. With 6 bases clipped from V and 4 bases from J, the junction kept 2 bases outside the gene matches. This CDR3 spans 13 amino acids. Germline CDR1 LNHDA, CDR2 SQIVND (reference sequence). The CDR3 bases are TGTGCCAGTAGCGGGAGGGGTTACAATGAGCAGTTCTTC. As protein: CASSGRGYNEQFF.

This clonotype was observed a handful of times. The chain combines TRBV20-1 with TRBJ2-3; 11 nucleotides match TRBD2. The CDR3 has 16 amino acids. The germline V gene has CDR1 DFQATT and CDR2 SNEGSKA (reference sequence). Trimming took 1 base from V and 8 from J; bases not matched to a gene: 11. CDR3 region: CSARVAIAGGPTTQYF. In nucleotides, the CDR3 is TGCAGTGCTAGAGTTGCTATAGCGGGGGGGCCCACTACGCAGTATTTT.

This chain joins TRBV7-2 and TRBJ2-2, with D perhaps TRBD1 or TRBD2 (5 bases each). The germline gives CDR1 SGHTA, CDR2 FQGNSA. The CDR3 loop spans 14 amino acids. Trimming shortened V by 6 bases and J by 0 bases, and 8 bases separated the two germline ends. Here the CDR3 DNA reads TGTGCCAGCAGATGGGACGCGAACACCGGGGAGCTGTTTTTT. Amino acids: CASRWDANTGELFF. The full variable domain, its missing parts supplied by reference TRBV7-2 and TRBJ2-2, is GAGVSQSPSNKVTEKGKDVELRCDPISGHTALYWYRQSLGQGLEFLIYFQGNSAPDKSGLPSDRFSAERTGGSVSTLTIQRTQQEDSAVYLCASRWDANTGELFFGEGSRLTVL.

This clonotype came up a few times. The rearrangement joins TRBV12-3 or TRBV12-4 to TRBJ1-1; 7 bases map to TRBD1. Trimming took 3 bases from V and 5 from J; bases not matched to a gene: 15. CDR3 length equals 17 residues. The CDR3 here is CASSFRGAGGAVTEAFF. Written as DNA, the CDR3 is TGTGCCAGCAGTTTTAGAGGGGCAGGGGGGGCGGTAACTGAAGCTTTCTTT.

V is TRBV24-1 and J is TRBJ2-5, with D perhaps being TRBD1 or TRBD2 (5 bases each). Germline V CDR1 and CDR2: KGHDR, SFDVKD. The CDR3 consists of 13 residues. Trimming shortened V by 6 bases and J by 5 bases, and 12 bases separated the two germline ends. The CDR3 region is CATSSRDRETQYF. The DNA of the CDR3 is TGTGCCACCAGTTCCAGGGACCGGGAGACCCAGTACTTC.

The chain is built from TRBV12-3 or TRBV12-4 and TRBJ2-5, with a tentative D call TRBD1 (6 bases). The CDR3 extends over 13 amino acids. The V gene lost 2 bases and the J gene lost 8 bases, with 12 bases spanning the gap. In nucleotides, the CDR3 is TGTGCCAGCAGTTTAAGGGACATGGCAACCCAGTACTTC. It is translated as CASSLRDMATQYF.

This chain joins TRBV20-1 and TRBJ1-4; tentative D call: TRBD1 (5 bases). Trimming removed 6 bases from V and 0 bases from J, with 14 bases in between. From germline, CDR1 is DFQATT and CDR2 SNEGSKA (reference sequence). CDR3 length equals 15 residues. The CDR3 DNA follows: TGCAGTGCAAAACAGGACCCTTCAACTAATGAAAAACTGTTTTTT. This sequence encodes CSAKQDPSTNEKLFF.

The DNA of the CDR3 is TGTGCCAGCAGTGAATCCACTTCGTACGAGCAGTACTTC. Translated: CASSESTSYEQYF. The V call is TRBV25-1, the J call TRBJ2-7; D remains unclear. This CDR3 is built from 13 residues. In germline, CDR1 is MGHDK, CDR2 SYGVNS. V was shortened by 1 base and J by 4 bases, with 8 bases between the two germline ends.

The genes are TRBV20-1 and TRBJ1-4, with D uncertain. The CDR3 is 13 amino acids. V lost 0 bases, J lost 8 bases, and 10 bases lay in between. The V gene's germline CDR1 is DFQATT and CDR2 SNEGSKA (reference sequence). The CDR3 nucleotides are TGCAGTGCTAGAGATGACGGACCCGAAAAACTGTTTTTT. Translated, it gives CSARDDGPEKLFF.

The rearrangement joins TRBV20-1 to TRBJ1-2, with 11 bases fitting TRBD1. CDR1 DFQATT and CDR2 SNEGSKA come from the germline V gene (reference sequence). The V segment lost 5 bases and the J segment 3 bases; nucleotides outside the gene matches: 5. The CDR3 sequence is 14 residues long. The CDR3 bases are TGCAGTGCTTGGACAGGGGGCTGGGACTATGGCTACACCTTC. Protein product: CSAWTGGWDYGYTF.

This clonotype was counted many times. The V call is TRBV12-3 or TRBV12-4, the J call TRBJ2-2; TRBD2 might be the D (5 bases). V gave up 7 bases and J gave up 2 bases, with 11 bases separating them. This CDR3 contains 14 residues. The CDR3 here is CASKGLPNTGELFF. CDR3 DNA sequence: TGTGCCAGCAAAGGACTTCCTAACACCGGGGAGCTGTTTTTT.

The chain joins TRBV10-3 to TRBJ2-7, with a weak D call TRBD1 (5 bases). The CDR3 runs 14 residues. Trimming took 3 bases from V and 2 from J, leaving 11 bases between them. Germline V gene lookup returns CDR1 ENHRY and CDR2 SYGVKD. CDR3 bases: TGTGCCATCAGTGAACCGACAGACACCTACGAGCAGTACTTC. Protein sequence: CAISEPTDTYEQYF.

This clonotype showed up just once. J is TRBJ2-7 and V is TRBV21-1; the tabulated D call, TRBD1, remains unverified against the DNA. TRBV21-1 is a pseudogene locus. The CDR3 has 15 amino acids. CDR3 in amino acids: CASSKGGAIPYEQYF. CDR3 nucleotide sequence: TGTGCCAGCAGCAAAGGAGGGGCTATCCCCTACGAGCAGTACTTC.

There are a few counts of this clonotype. The chain is built from TRBV5-1 and TRBJ2-1; TRBD2 aligns across 11 bases. This CDR3 region has 21 residues. Per the germline V gene, CDR1 is SGHRS and CDR2 is YFSETQ. With V trimmed by 0 bases and J by 0 bases, 14 bases remained unmatched. CDR3 amino acids: CASSLAGLAGGPKSSYNEQFF. In DNA form, the CDR3 reads TGCGCCAGCAGCTTGGCCGGGCTAGCGGGGGGTCCCAAGAGCTCCTACAATGAGCAGTTCTTC.